This T cell receptor (beta chain) was identified in a study of cytomegalovirus exposure and HLA in healthy donors. On this clone itself: Its specificity is unknown.

Study-level points and caveats: Rarity marked most TCR sequences, yet some public TCRs occurred in many donors. Cytomegalovirus status, reportedly, was diagnosed with high specificity and sensitivity by the classifier.

Trimming shortened V by 9 bases and J by 0 bases, and 10 bases separated the two germline ends. The CDR3 consists of 13 residues. The germline V gene encodes CDR1 SGHVS and CDR2 FNYEAQ. Profiled with immunoSEQ multiplex PCR; TCRdb holds only in-frame clones, not every one. Here the sample spans roughly 330,000 clones, around 90% being singletons. This receptor was taken from a woman under 40 in good health and CMV-seropositive. The J gene is TRBJ2-3, the V gene TRBV7-6; D may be TRBD2 (5 bases). Sample: PBMCs. The CDR3 sequence is CASVAYSTDTQYF. DNA for the CDR3: TGTGCCAGTGTAGCGTATAGCACAGATACGCAGTATTTT. The full variable domain, completed using reference TRBV7-6 and TRBJ2-3, is GAGVSQSPRYKVTKRGQDVALRCDPISGHVSLYWYRQALGQGPEFLTYFNYEAQQDKSGLPNDRFSAERPEGSISTLTIQRTEQRDSAMYRCASVAYSTDTQYFGPGTRLTVL.